This T cell receptor (beta chain) was captured in a study of shared clonotypes between healthy human individuals. Findings and caveats of the study: There were few donors, and this limited the genetic and exposure-history diversity represented. Expectations were that clonotype sharing among donors would be affected by sequencing depth.

Per the germline V gene, CDR1 is SGHNT and CDR2 is YENEEA. Trimming took 0 bases from V and 7 from J, leaving 12 bases between them. The CDR3 runs to 15 residues. Concerning this clone: The antigen is undetermined.

Deep-level settings were used for running the assay. Method: immunoSEQ multiplex PCR; TCRdb's copy keeps in-frame clones and lacks some. The sample holds about 470,000 clones; about 76% are singletons and the top ten take 13%. V and J are TRBV11-3 and TRBJ2-2; D is uncertain. The source of this sequence is a woman between 35 and 50 years old in good health. Some clones in this sample may be carry-over from other donors' samples. Specimen: PBMCs. CDR3 sequence reads: CASSLDQNGVGELFF. The CDR3 DNA reads as TGTGCCAGCAGCTTAGATCAAAATGGGGTCGGGGAGCTGTTTTTT.